Listed here is a single T cell receptor beta chain. The clone's antigen remains unknown. The sample holds no much larger clone one base away, and base qualities are not on file. The data are from a study of cytomegalovirus exposure and HLA in healthy donors (dated by TCRdb to about 2017). For the wider study: According to an earlier analysis of around 600 of the donors, about 179 million T cells yielded over 90 million unique TCR beta sequences and roughly 280 Gb of sequence data. Roughly 320 gigabases of sequencing data and tens of millions of unique TCR sequences made up an early release that covered some 640 HLA-typed donors. Of the roughly 400 genotyped donors, 65% to 90% fell in the genetic ancestry cluster associated with self-reported Caucasian donors. The aim of the study was to test whether cataloging public T cell receptors could identify signatures of past pathogen exposure. The study profiled the T cell repertoires of 666 subjects by immunosequencing and related them to cytomegalovirus serostatus. In addition to the first cohort of several hundred subjects, a separate validation cohort of 120 different subjects was used. To predict cytomegalovirus infection status, the study combined high-throughput TCR immunosequencing, statistical association of individual TCRs with disease status, and machine learning. A later analysis re-analyzed previously published TCR beta repertoires from 660 or so donors and added high-resolution HLA genotyping to study TCR occurrence patterns. Rather than using new phenotypic data, the later analysis identified candidate immune exposures from TCR beta sequences and from how often those sequences occurred across donors. An earlier analysis of several hundred of the donors applied high-throughput TCR beta sequencing to assess whether each TCR beta V gene segment acted as functional or pseudogenic. Donor age, sex, ethnicity and CMV serostatus were compiled alongside the repertoire data. In a later genetic analysis, genome-wide SNP genotypes for about 60% of the 666 donors were used, and that subset was treated as a discovery cohort. All discovery cohort repertoires had been generated using a single sequencing platform. Class I and class II HLA loci were covered by the typing at four-digit resolution. The number of donors typed differed by locus, with 629-630 for A, B, C, DRB1 and DQB1, approximately 500 for DQA1, about 610 for DPA1, and about 450 for DPB1. A few DR-DQ haplotypes were treated as single units for association and clustering because of strong linkage in the cohort. On average, roughly 240,000 unique TCR beta nucleotide sequences were sequenced per donor among 398 genotyped donors of the cohort, with roughly 18% of those sequences being non-productive. Summary of the overall study and its limitations: Because the 87-base-pair reads could not distinguish some IMGT-functional V segments, including TRBV6-2 and TRBV6-3, those segments were excluded. In the study, approximately 160 TCR beta chains were listed as associated with cytomegalovirus. The sequencing pipeline was judged likely to have produced a cluster of highly shared sequence variants as a technical artifact. Because counts were too low, about 18 rarely observed V segments, including chromosome 9 orphons, were excluded from the earlier analysis of 587 of the donors. A further reported finding was that TCR beta sequences accurately predicted the HLA-A and HLA-B alleles for most subjects in the first cohort. According to a later analysis, TCR association rates differed among HLA loci, with DRB1 alleles showing the most associated TCRs and HLA-C alleles showing the fewest. In a later analysis, several top co-occurrence clusters were reported to appear linked to parvovirus B19, influenza, CMV and Epstein-Barr virus. In an earlier analysis of around 500 of the donors, most TCR beta V segments appeared in productive rearrangements about 87% or about 30% of the time, broadly matching IMGT annotations. HLA typing was unavailable for some donors at each locus, so association tests used only the typed subset. It was suggested by the authors that the approach could potentially be generalized to other disease states and immunological phenotypes. Most TCR sequences were observed very rarely across donors, whereas some public TCRs were present in many individuals. In vitro tests confirmed that a few of the cytomegalovirus-associated TCR beta chains recognize cytomegalovirus antigens. In a later analysis, HLA-associated TCR beta chains were found to be more clonally expanded and to have lower generation probabilities than equally common non-associated chains. The presence/absence analyses assumed that sequencing depth was roughly uniform across donors, and that assumption may not be true. A later analysis associated about 17,000 TCR beta sequences with specific HLA alleles at a false discovery rate of 0.05. In a later genetic analysis, a missense DCLRE1C variant was associated with V-gene and J-gene trimming of TCR beta chains, and the association was replicated in an independent cohort. Only TCR beta chains were sequenced in this cohort, and the absence of alpha or paired-chain data limited detectable features. According to a later analysis, most CMV-associated TCR beta chains appeared to be HLA-restricted, and the HLA associations seemed to be driven largely by CMV exposure. Correlated functional status among segregating V segments might be attributable to linkage disequilibrium, but an unknown experimental factor could not be ruled out. Strong co-occurrence of HLA alleles, especially DR and DQ, made assigning TCR associations to individual alleles difficult. For the cohort, immune exposure information was limited to CMV serostatus. In both the original and validation cohorts, the classifier was reported to diagnose cytomegalovirus status with high specificity and sensitivity. In a later genetic analysis, fewer N-insertions in productive TCRs were reported among donors in an Asian-associated ancestry cluster than the approximately 670-donor mean.

Receptor libraries were prepared by the immunoSEQ multiplex PCR assay. For the multiplex PCR, a mixture combining 60 forward primers for TCR Vbeta segments and 13 reverse primers for TCR Jbeta segments was used. The CDR3 region of rearranged TCR beta genes was amplified from genomic DNA with a multiplex PCR assay. The Illumina HiSeq System was used to sequence the amplified TCR beta libraries as 87-base-pair reads. The source study handled its data this way. In a later analysis, tens of millions of unique TCR beta chains were counted across the roughly 670 repertoires, and roughly 11 million of these chains were shared by at least two donors. Raw reads were error-corrected and collapsed into unique sequences by a nearest-neighbor algorithm in which closely related sequences were merged to remove PCR and sequencing errors. Alignment of CDR3 sequences to IMGT reference sequences was used to assign V, D and J gene segments. For a sequence to be retained, at least a six-nucleotide match to both a V gene segment and a J gene segment was required. Rearrangements were called productive when the CDR3 lacked stop codons and stayed in frame with V and J; all others were non-productive. CDR3 was defined by IMGT convention, running from the second conserved V-encoded cysteine to the conserved J-encoded phenylalanine. Sequences without an unambiguous match to a single V gene segment were excluded from the earlier analysis of a few hundred of the donors. An earlier analysis of several hundred of the donors called V segments functional above 56.7% productive rearrangements and segregating when the between-donor standard deviation exceeded 5%. A statistical classification framework was built to diagnose cytomegalovirus status from the catalog of TCR beta chain sequences. In a later analysis, TCR nucleotide sequences were compared against IMGT/GENE-DB human TR gene sequences so that V and J genes could be assigned. In a later analysis, CDR3 sequences and most-parsimonious VDJ recombination scenarios were assigned using the TCRdist pipeline. A later analysis defined each TCR beta chain by its CDR3 amino acid sequence plus V-gene family, and excluded reads lacking a unique V-gene family. In a later analysis, nearly 600 highly shared, low-generation-probability nucleotide sequences were removed to address suspected cross-contamination and a sequencing artifact. For each public chain, a later analysis derived a clonal expansion index from normalized ranks of inferred template counts within each repertoire. A later analysis computed generation probabilities with a VDJ recombination model fitted to out-of-frame rearrangements, and checked the results against IGoR. In a later analysis, TCR-TCR, TCR-HLA and TCR-CMV co-occurrence was scored with hypergeometric tests, and a repertoire-size bias correction was applied to TCR pairs. A later analysis estimated false discovery rates by permuting HLA or CMV assignments 20 times. In a later analysis, co-occurring TCRs were grouped using DBSCAN, with TCRdist sequence similarity added in when clustering inside HLA-allele-positive subsets. Co-occurrence clustering excluded repertoires with fewer than 30,000 or more than 120,000 public chains, plus five with anomalous nucleotide sharing. Not all clones reach the TCRdb copy of this immuneACCESS table, which keeps in-frame sequences only. Checked studies attribute under half of the gap to unresolved V genes and leave the rest unexplained. V and J calls and clone size are as listed in that table; D and trimming were resolved from the DNA. The sample table records 120,000 or so clones; roughly four fifths of these occur just once. The top ten clonotypes cover about 1.7% of the sample.

CDR1 is given as SNHLY and CDR2 as FYNNEI, both from the germline V gene. Trimming removed 6 bases from V and 3 bases from J, leaving 15 bases between the germline ends. The CDR3 runs 16 residues from the cysteine to the phenylalanine. Only the CDR3 region is kept as DNA, spanning 48 bases read in frame from base 1. The cohort consisted of 600 to 700 healthy bone marrow donors. At the time of sampling, every cohort member was nominally healthy, though immune exposures that went unrecorded were likely present. The donor tested CMV seronegative and was one of the 352 seronegative cohort members. Every donor gave a peripheral blood sample, and the peripheral blood mononuclear cells from that sample were used for TCR beta sequencing. The Qiagen DNeasy Blood Extraction Kit was used to extract genomic DNA from the blood cell samples.

The chain is encoded by TRBV2 joined to TRBJ1-6; the D gene cannot be named for sure. Sequencing input: PBMCs. This receptor was obtained from a man aged 35 to 55 in good health and CMV-seronegative. The DNA reads TGTGCCAGCAGATCCTCCGGGATACTCTATAATTCACCCCTCCACTTT. The translation is CASRSSGILYNSPLHF.